Listed below are T cell receptor beta chains from one sample, sequenced in a study of T cell responses to AZD1222 COVID-19 vaccine. The repertoire was sequenced with immunoSEQ multiplex PCR; TCRdb's copy has only in-frame clones and lacks some. The table lists 140,000 to 150,000 clones, approximately 83% of them singletons. Source: peripheral blood, taken on day 0 of AZD1222 vaccination. Receptors originate from an adult in good health. CDR3s include the opening cysteine and the closing phenylalanine or tryptophan. D genes are given only for firm matches. Rows give clone size only sometimes, using once, few, many, or a class for an expanded clone.

-	TRBV27	TRBJ1-1	-	TGTGCCAGCAGTACAAGGACTGAAGCTTTCTTT	CASSTRTEAFF
-	TRBV7-6	TRBJ1-3	-	TGTGCCAGCAGCTTAGACACAGGGCCTGGAAACACCATATATTTT	CASSLDTGPGNTIYF
TRBD2	TRBV25-1	TRBJ2-3	-	TGTGCCAGCAGTGAATACGGGGGAGGGACCACAGATACGCAGTATTTT	CASSEYGGGTTDTQYF
-	TRBV28	TRBJ1-6	-	TGTGCCAGCAGCCCCCCCGCAGGGAATAATTCACCCCTCCACTTT	CASSPPAGNNSPLHF
TRBD1	TRBV5-1	TRBJ1-1	-	TGCGCCAGCAGCTTGCCCCGACAGGGAGGCACTGAAGCTTTCTTT	CASSLPRQGGTEAFF
-	TRBV7-9	TRBJ1-1	-	TGTGCCAGCAGCTTAGATGGGCTTGAAGCTTTCTTT	CASSLDGLEAFF
-	TRBV21-1	TRBJ1-1	-	TGTGCCAGCAGCAAAGCGGGATCCTCTGTTCGTGCAATGAACACTGAAGCTTTCTTT	CASSKAGSSVRAMNTEAFF
-	TRBV11-2	TRBJ1-6	-	TGTGCCAGCAGCCTGTCGGGGATGAATTCACCCCTCCACTTT	CASSLSGMNSPLHF
-	TRBV9	TRBJ1-2	-	TGTGCCAGCAGCGTAGATTTAGGGGGGCCCTATGGCTACACCTTC	CASSVDLGGPYGYTF
-	TRBV18	TRBJ1-2	-	TGTGCCAGCTCCTCAGGGGCAGGGAACTATGGCTACACCTTC	CASSSGAGNYGYTF
TRBD2	TRBV24-1	TRBJ2-1	-	TGTGCCACCAGTGATTCCCGGACTAGCGGGAGTTCAGGGAATGAGCAGTTCTTC	CATSDSRTSGSSGNEQFF
-	TRBV28	TRBJ1-5	-	TGTGCCAGCAGTTTTTGGAGGGGATACATTCAGCCCCAGCATTTT	CASSFWRGYIQPQHF
-	TRBV28	TRBJ1-3	-	TGTGCCAGCAGTTTACAGGGAAACACCATATATTTT	CASSLQGNTIYF
-	TRBV29-1	TRBJ1-2	-	TGCAGCGTCCTCCCAGGGCTCGATGGCTACACCTTC	CSVLPGLDGYTF
TRBD2	TRBV5-4	TRBJ2-1	-	TGTGCCAGCAGCTCCCTCGGGACTAGCGGGGCGTACAATGAGCAGTTCTTC	CASSSLGTSGAYNEQFF
-	TRBV30	TRBJ1-5	-	TGTGCCTGGAGCCCTCCCGATCAGCCCCAGCATTTT	CAWSPPDQPQHF
-	TRBV28	TRBJ1-5	once	TGTGCCAGCAGTAGTTTGGGTAATCAGCCCCAGCATTTT	CASSSLGNQPQHF
-	TRBV6-5	TRBJ1-4	-	TGTGCCAGCAGTTACGGTATCGGGGACAATGAAAAACTGTTTTTT	CASSYGIGDNEKLFF
TRBD2	TRBV19	TRBJ2-3	-	TGTGCCAGTAGTATTATGGCTAGCGGAGCCACAGATACGCAGTATTTT	CASSIMASGATDTQYF
-	TRBV3-1/TRBV3-2	TRBJ2-7	-	TGTGCCAGCAGCCCCTTGGGCGCGGGCTACGAGCAGTACTTC	CASSPLGAGYEQYF
TRBD1	TRBV6-5	TRBJ2-7	-	TGTGCCAGCAGACCGGGACAGGGCTCCTACGAGCAGTACTTC	CASRPGQGSYEQYF
TRBD1	TRBV5-4	TRBJ1-3	-	TGTGCCAGCAGCTCGGGGGACAGGGACGTCGGAAACACCATATATTTT	CASSSGDRDVGNTIYF
-	TRBV5-6	TRBJ2-5	-	TGTGCCAGCAGCCCGGGTTTTGGGCTCCAAGAGACCCAGTACTTC	CASSPGFGLQETQYF
-	TRBV9	TRBJ2-3	-	TGTGCCAGCAGCGTAAGTCCGGCAGATACGCAGTATTTT	CASSVSPADTQYF
-	TRBV7-2	TRBJ2-1	-	TGTGCCAGCAGCCCGACTGGCTACAATGAGCAGTTCTTC	CASSPTGYNEQFF
TRBD1	TRBV4-2	TRBJ2-5	-	TGTGCCAGCAGCCAAGAACAGGGGAGAGAGACCCAGTACTTC	CASSQEQGRETQYF
-	TRBV5-6	TRBJ1-3	-	TGTGCCAGCAGCGCCCTCCCCGCTGTAGATTGGGTCTCTGGAAACACCATATATTTT	CASSALPAVDWVSGNTIYF
TRBD1	TRBV19	TRBJ2-3	-	TGTGCCAGTAGAAAGGACAGGGGAAGCACAGATACGCAGTATTTT	CASRKDRGSTDTQYF
-	TRBV7-8	TRBJ1-6	-	TGTGCCAGCAGCTTAGATCCAAAGGCATCGATAGCGAGCTCCTATAATTCACCCCTCCACTTT	CASSLDPKASIASSYNSPLHF
-	TRBV5-5	TRBJ1-1	few	TGTGCCAGCAGCTTGTACAAGAACACTGAAGCTTTCTTT	CASSLYKNTEAFF
-	TRBV28	TRBJ1-5	-	TGTGCCAGCAGTTTCGCCCAAGAGCGGTTGAATCAGCCCCAGCATTTT	CASSFAQERLNQPQHF
-	TRBV3-1/TRBV3-2	TRBJ2-7	-	TGTGCCAGCAGCCAATCCCCCCTATTCTACGAGCAGTACTTC	CASSQSPLFYEQYF
-	TRBV4-2	TRBJ1-6	-	TGTGCCAGCAGCCAAGATCCGATTTCGCTCATTAATTCACCCCTCCACTTT	CASSQDPISLINSPLHF
-	TRBV7-6	TRBJ1-3	-	TGTGCCAGCAGCTTAGGAAACTCTGGAAACACCATATATTTT	CASSLGNSGNTIYF
-	TRBV28	TRBJ1-1	-	TGTGCCAGCACCCTAGGTACTAAAGCTTTCTTT	CASTLGTKAFF
TRBD1	TRBV9	TRBJ1-1	-	TGTGCCAGCAGCGTAGGGACAGGAGAGGCTTTCTTT	CASSVGTGEAFF